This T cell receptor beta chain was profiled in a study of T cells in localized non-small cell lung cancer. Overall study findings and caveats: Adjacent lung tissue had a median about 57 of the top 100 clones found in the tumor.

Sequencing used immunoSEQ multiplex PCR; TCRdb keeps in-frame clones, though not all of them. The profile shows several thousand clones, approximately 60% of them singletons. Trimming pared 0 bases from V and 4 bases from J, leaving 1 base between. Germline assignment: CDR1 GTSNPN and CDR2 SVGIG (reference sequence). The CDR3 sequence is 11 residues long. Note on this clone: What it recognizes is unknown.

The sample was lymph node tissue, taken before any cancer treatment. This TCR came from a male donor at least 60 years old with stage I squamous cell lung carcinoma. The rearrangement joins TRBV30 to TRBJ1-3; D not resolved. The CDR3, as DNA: TGTGCCTGGAGTGTCGGAAACACCATATATTTT. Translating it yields CAWSVGNTIYF.